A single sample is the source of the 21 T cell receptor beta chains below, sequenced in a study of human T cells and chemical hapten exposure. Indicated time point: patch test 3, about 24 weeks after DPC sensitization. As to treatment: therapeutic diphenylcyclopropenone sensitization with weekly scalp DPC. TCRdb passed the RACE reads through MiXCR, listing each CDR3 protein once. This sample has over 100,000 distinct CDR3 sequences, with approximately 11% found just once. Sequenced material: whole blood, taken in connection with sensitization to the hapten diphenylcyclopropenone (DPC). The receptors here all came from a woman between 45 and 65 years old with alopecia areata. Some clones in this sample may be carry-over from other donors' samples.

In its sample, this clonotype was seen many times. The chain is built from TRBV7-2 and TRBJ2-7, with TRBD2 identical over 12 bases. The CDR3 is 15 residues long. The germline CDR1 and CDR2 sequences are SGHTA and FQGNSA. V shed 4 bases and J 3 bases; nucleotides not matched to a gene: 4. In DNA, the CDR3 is TGTGCCAGCAGCTCCCTAGCGGGAGGGATCTACGAGCAGTACTTC. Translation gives CASSSLAGGIYEQYF.

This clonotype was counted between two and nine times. The chain's CDR3 is CASSQDNGPAYEQYF. For the CDR3, the DNA is TGCGCCAGCAGCCAAGATAATGGGCCGGCCTACGAGCAGTACTTC. The chain couples TRBV4-1 to TRBJ2-7; D unresolved. Germline loops: CDR1 MGHRA, CDR2 YSYEKL. This CDR3 has 15 residues. Trimming left V 0 bases short and J 2 bases short, with 11 bases between.

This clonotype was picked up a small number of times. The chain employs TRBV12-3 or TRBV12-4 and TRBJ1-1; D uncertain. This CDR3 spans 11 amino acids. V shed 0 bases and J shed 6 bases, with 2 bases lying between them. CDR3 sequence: CASSLAAEAFF. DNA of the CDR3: TGTGCCAGCAGTTTAGCCGCTGAAGCTTTCTTT.

This CDR3 is CASSSLAGSTSAQHF. The CDR3, as DNA: TGTGCCAGCAGCTCTTTGGCGGGATCCACCTCGGCCCAGCATTTT. The J gene is TRBJ1-5, the V gene TRBV28; D is undetermined. The CDR3 length is 15 residues. Germline CDR1 and CDR2: MDHEN and SYDVKM. The V end was cut by 6 bases, the J end by 11 bases, with 23 bases between.

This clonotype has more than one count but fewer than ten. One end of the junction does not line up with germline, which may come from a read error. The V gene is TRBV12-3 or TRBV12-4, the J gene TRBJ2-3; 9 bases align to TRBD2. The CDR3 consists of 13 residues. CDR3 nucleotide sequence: TGTGCCAGCACCGGGACTAGCATAGATACGCAGTATTTT. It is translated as CASTGTSIDTQYF.

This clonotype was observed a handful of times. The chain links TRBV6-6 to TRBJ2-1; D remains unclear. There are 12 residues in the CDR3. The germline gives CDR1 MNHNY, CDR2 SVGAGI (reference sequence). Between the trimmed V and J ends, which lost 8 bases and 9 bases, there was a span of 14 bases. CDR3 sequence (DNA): TGTGCCAGCCGCCGCGAGATGGGTGAGCAGTTCTTC. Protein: CASRREMGEQFF.

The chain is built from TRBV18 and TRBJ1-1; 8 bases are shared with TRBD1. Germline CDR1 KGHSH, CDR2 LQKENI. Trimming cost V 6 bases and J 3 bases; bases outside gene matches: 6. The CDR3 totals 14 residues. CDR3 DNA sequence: TGTGCCAGCTCTCCTGGACAGGGCCACACTGAAGCTTTCTTT. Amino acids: CASSPGQGHTEAFF.

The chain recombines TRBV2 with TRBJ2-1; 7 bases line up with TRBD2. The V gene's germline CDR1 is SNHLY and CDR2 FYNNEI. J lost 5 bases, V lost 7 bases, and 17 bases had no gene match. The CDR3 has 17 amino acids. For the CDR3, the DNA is TGTGCCAGCAAGGCGGTGGCTAGCGGAGGTACTAACAATGAGCAGTTCTTC. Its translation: CASKAVASGGTNNEQFF.

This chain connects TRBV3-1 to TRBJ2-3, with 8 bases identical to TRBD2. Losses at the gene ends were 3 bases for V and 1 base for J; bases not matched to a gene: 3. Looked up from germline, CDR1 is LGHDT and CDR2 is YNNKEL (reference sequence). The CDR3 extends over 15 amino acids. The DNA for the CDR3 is TGTGCCAGCAGCCAGTGGCGGGGGGGCACAGATACGCAGTATTTT. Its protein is CASSQWRGGTDTQYF.

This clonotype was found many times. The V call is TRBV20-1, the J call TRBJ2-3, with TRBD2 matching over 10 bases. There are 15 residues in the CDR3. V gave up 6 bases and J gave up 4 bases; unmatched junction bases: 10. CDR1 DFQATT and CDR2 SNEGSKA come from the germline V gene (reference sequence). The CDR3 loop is CSAVWASGGPDTQYF. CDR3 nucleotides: TGCAGTGCGGTTTGGGCTAGCGGGGGCCCAGATACGCAGTATTTT.

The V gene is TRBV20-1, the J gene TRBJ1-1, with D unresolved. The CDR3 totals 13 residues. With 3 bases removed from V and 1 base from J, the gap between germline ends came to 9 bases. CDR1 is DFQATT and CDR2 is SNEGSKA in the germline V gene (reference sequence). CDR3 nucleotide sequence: TGCAGTGCTAGGAGGGAGCCGAACACTGAAGCTTTCTTT. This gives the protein CSARREPNTEAFF.

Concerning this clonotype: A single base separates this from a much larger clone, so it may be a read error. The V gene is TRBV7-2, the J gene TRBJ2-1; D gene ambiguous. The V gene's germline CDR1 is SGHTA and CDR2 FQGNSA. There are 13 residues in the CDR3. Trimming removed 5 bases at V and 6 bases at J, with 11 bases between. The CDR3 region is CASSVEVINEQFF. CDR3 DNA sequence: TGTGCCAGCAGCGTAGAGGTCATCAATGAGCAGTTCTTC.

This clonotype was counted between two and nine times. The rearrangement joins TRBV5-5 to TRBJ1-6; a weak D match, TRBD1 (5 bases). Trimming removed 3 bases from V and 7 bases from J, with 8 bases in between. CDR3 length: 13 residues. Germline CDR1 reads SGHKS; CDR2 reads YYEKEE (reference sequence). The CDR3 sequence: CASSWDLNSPLHF. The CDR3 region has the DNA TGTGCCAGCAGCTGGGACTTGAATTCACCCCTCCACTTT.

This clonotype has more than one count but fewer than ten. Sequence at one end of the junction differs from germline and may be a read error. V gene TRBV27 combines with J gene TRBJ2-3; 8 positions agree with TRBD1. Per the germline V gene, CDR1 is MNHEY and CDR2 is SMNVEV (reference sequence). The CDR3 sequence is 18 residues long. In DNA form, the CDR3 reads TGTGCCAGCAGTGTATCAGGGGGCCTATTTGCTAGCACAGATACGCAGTATTTT. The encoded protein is CASSVSGGLFASTDTQYF.

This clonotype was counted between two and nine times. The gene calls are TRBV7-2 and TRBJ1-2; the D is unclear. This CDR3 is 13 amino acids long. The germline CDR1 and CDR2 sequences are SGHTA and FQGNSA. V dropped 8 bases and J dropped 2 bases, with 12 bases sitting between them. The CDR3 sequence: CASPPGRNYGYTF. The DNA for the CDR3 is TGTGCCAGCCCTCCTGGCAGAAACTATGGCTACACCTTC.

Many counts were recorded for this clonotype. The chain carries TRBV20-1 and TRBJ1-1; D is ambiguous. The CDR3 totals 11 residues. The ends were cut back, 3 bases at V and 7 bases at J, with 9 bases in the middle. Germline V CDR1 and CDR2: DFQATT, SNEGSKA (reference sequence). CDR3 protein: CSARVSIEAFF. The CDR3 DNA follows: TGCAGTGCTAGGGTCTCCATTGAAGCTTTCTTT.

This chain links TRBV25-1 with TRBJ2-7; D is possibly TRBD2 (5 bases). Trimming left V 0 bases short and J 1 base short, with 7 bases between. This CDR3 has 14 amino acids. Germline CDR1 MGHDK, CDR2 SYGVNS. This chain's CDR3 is CASSEYGGSYEQYF. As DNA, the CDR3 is TGTGCCAGCAGTGAATACGGCGGGTCCTACGAGCAGTACTTC.

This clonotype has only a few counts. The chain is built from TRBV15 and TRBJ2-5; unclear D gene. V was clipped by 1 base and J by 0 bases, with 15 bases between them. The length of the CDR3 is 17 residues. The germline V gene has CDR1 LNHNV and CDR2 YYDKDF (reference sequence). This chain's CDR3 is CATSRVGIKADQETQYF. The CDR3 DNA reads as TGTGCCACCAGCAGAGTAGGGATCAAGGCCGACCAAGAGACCCAGTACTTC.

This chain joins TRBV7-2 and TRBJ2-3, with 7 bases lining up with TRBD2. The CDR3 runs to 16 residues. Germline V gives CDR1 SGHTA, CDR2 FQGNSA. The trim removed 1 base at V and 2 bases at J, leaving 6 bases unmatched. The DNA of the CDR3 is TGTGCCAGCAGCTTAGACGGCGGGAGCTTCACAGATACGCAGTATTTT. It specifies CASSLDGGSFTDTQYF.

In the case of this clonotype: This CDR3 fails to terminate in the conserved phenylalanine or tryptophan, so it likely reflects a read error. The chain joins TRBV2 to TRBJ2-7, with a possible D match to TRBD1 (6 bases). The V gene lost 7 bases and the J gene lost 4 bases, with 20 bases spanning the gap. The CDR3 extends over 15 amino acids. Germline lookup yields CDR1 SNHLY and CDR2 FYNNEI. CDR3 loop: CASTERHRAPYEQYL. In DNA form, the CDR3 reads TGTGCCAGCACCGAGAGGCACAGGGCTCCGTACGAGCAGTACTTA.

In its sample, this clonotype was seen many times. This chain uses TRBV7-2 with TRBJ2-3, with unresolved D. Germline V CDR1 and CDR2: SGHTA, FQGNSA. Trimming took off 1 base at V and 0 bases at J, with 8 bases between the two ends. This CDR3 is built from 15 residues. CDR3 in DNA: TGTGCCAGCAGCTTAGAGGCAGCTAGCACAGATACGCAGTATTTT. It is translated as CASSLEAASTDTQYF.